This T cell receptor beta chain was observed in a study of chemoradiotherapy in HPV16-positive cancers. The study, taken as a whole, reports: HPV-responsive T-cell expansion during chemoradiotherapy was linked to improved recurrence-free survival in HPV16-positive patients. HPV-specific T cells were functionally defined from only a couple of HPV16-positive patients.

Trimming removed 0 bases from V and 5 bases from J; junction bases left unmatched: 8. This CDR3 has 17 amino acids. Germline V CDR1 and CDR2: SGHAT, FQNNGV. Sequenced by immunoSEQ multiplex PCR; TCRdb stores in-frame clones only, minus some. The data hold about 29,000 clones, with 90% to 95% observed a single time. Repeated repertoire sampling spanned the course of chemoradiotherapy. Notes on this clone: Antigen specificity is unknown.

The V gene is TRBV11-2, the J gene TRBJ2-7; 12 positions match TRBD2. Sequencing used blood, obtained from a patient who underwent chemoradiotherapy. This clonotype was sampled from a human donor with HPV-associated anogenital cancer. The CDR3 spells CASSLDARLAGVNEQYF. For the CDR3, the DNA is TGTGCCAGCAGCTTAGACGCCAGACTAGCGGGAGTCAACGAGCAGTACTTC.